A selection of T cell receptor beta chains follows, all from one sample in a study of shared clonotypes between healthy human individuals. TCRdb's copy holds only in-frame clones and misses some; the assay was immunoSEQ multiplex PCR. The sample shows 2 million or so clones, 85% to 95% of them seen only once. The source material was naive CD4+ T cells sorted from blood. These receptors were collected from a man in his late teens or twenties in good health. Both conserved end residues are part of each CDR3. Each record gives: V gene, D gene, J gene, clone size, CDR3 protein, CDR3 DNA. The D gene is left open where the match is weak. Clone size appears in some rows only: once, few, many, or a class for an expanded clone.

TRBV9	TRBD1	TRBJ2-1	.	CASHPTGTGGNNEQFF	TGTGCCAGCCACCCCACCGGGACAGGGGGTAACAATGAGCAGTTCTTC
TRBV11-2	.	TRBJ2-7	.	CASSFSPGVIYEQYF	TGTGCCAGCAGCTTCTCTCCAGGCGTAATCTACGAGCAGTACTTC
TRBV4-3	TRBD2	TRBJ2-1	.	CASSQGIAGGSYNEQFF	TGCGCCAGCAGCCAGGGGATAGCGGGAGGGTCCTACAATGAGCAGTTCTTC
TRBV28	.	TRBJ1-2	.	CASSLDSNYGYTF	TGTGCCAGCAGTTTGGACAGTAACTATGGCTACACCTTC
TRBV29-1	TRBD1	TRBJ2-7	.	CSVQGQGNEQYF	TGCAGCGTTCAGGGACAGGGAAACGAGCAGTACTTC
TRBV29-1	.	TRBJ1-1	once	CSVDHRVRVAEAFF	TGCAGCGTCGACCACAGGGTGAGGGTAGCTGAAGCTTTCTTT
TRBV5-6	.	TRBJ1-5	.	CASSFTGSNQPQHF	TGTGCCAGCAGCTTTACAGGGAGCAATCAGCCCCAGCATTTT
TRBV5-4	.	TRBJ2-7	.	CASSPQGDSSYEQYF	TGTGCCAGCAGCCCGCAGGGCGACAGCTCCTACGAGCAGTACTTC
TRBV6-5	TRBD1	TRBJ1-2	.	CASSRQGGAYGYTF	TGTGCCAGCAGCCGACAGGGCGGGGCCTATGGCTACACCTTC
TRBV7-9	.	TRBJ1-2	.	CASSLEGHRDGYGYTF	TGTGCCAGCAGCTTAGAGGGACACAGGGACGGGTATGGCTACACCTTC
TRBV18	.	TRBJ1-3	.	CASSPQNGNTIYF	TGTGCCAGCTCACCACAGAACGGAAACACCATATATTTT
TRBV9	.	TRBJ1-1	.	CASSVGAGLNTEAFF	TGTGCCAGCAGCGTAGGTGCAGGCTTGAACACTGAAGCTTTCTTT
TRBV7-7	.	TRBJ2-5	.	CASSLDGIETQYF	TGTGCTAGCAGCCTGGACGGAATAGAGACCCAGTACTTC
TRBV21-1	.	TRBJ1-4	.	CTQWNPPTGANEKLFF	TGTACGCAGTGGAATCCGCCCACCGGGGCTAATGAAAAACTGTTTTTT
TRBV14	TRBD1	TRBJ1-1	.	CASSQDRVMAFF	TGTGCCAGCAGCCAGGACAGGGTTATGGCTTTCTTT
TRBV18	TRBD1	TRBJ2-5	.	CASSPLTGTGGETQYF	TGTGCCAGCTCACCGCTGACTGGGACAGGAGGCGAGACCCAGTACTTC
TRBV7-3	.	TRBJ1-5	.	CASSLTRRCQPQHF	TGTGCCAGCAGCTTAACGCGGCGGTGTCAGCCCCAGCATTTT
TRBV28	.	TRBJ2-2	.	CASRSPEGQASGSTGELFF	TGTGCCAGCAGATCCCCCGAGGGGCAGGCAAGTGGGAGCACCGGGGAGCTGTTTTTT
TRBV6-6	TRBD2	TRBJ2-3	.	CASSYLAGGTDTQYF	TGTGCCAGCAGTTACCTAGCGGGGGGGACAGATACGCAGTATTTT
TRBV28	.	TRBJ2-1	.	CASSFLFFEDSRSYNEQFF	TGTGCCAGCAGTTTTCTTTTTTTTGAGGACAGCAGATCCTACAATGAGCAGTTCTTC
TRBV7-3	TRBD1	TRBJ1-2	.	CASSYPDRARQGGYTF	TGTGCCAGCAGCTACCCAGACAGGGCCCGACAAGGGGGCTACACCTTC
TRBV12-5	.	TRBJ1-1	.	CASGLGGVTEAFF	TGTGCTAGTGGTCTTGGGGGAGTAACTGAAGCTTTCTTT
TRBV6-1	.	TRBJ2-3	.	CASGRSQGLTDTQYF	TGTGCCAGCGGTCGGAGTCAGGGACTGACAGATACGCAGTATTTT
TRBV10-2	.	TRBJ2-7	.	CASSELVGEQYF	TGCGCCAGCAGTGAGTTGGTCGGCGAGCAGTACTTC
TRBV29-1	.	TRBJ2-1	.	CSVGGGKDNEQFF	TGCAGCGTTGGCGGGGGCAAGGACAATGAGCAGTTCTTC
TRBV30	TRBD1	TRBJ2-3	.	CARTPGTGGPDTQYF	TGTGCCCGGACCCCCGGGACAGGGGGGCCAGATACGCAGTATTTT
TRBV19	.	TRBJ2-1	once	CASSPRGSSYNEQFF	TGTGCCAGTAGCCCGAGGGGGAGCTCCTACAATGAGCAGTTCTTC
TRBV2	.	TRBJ2-2	.	CASSEGSGELFF	TGTGCCAGCAGTGAAGGGTCGGGGGAGCTGTTTTTT
TRBV11-2	.	TRBJ1-5	.	CASSLDQGNQPQHF	TGTGCCAGCAGCTTAGACCAGGGCAATCAGCCCCAGCATTTT
TRBV5-1	TRBD1	TRBJ2-5	once	CASSIWKRQGLGETQYF	TGCGCCAGCAGCATTTGGAAGAGACAGGGGTTGGGAGAGACCCAGTACTTC
TRBV15	TRBD1	TRBJ1-1	.	CATSRATGSEAFF	TGTGCCACCAGCAGGGCGACAGGGTCCGAAGCTTTCTTT
TRBV6-1	.	TRBJ2-3	.	CASSEPDRFSDTQYF	TGTGCCAGCAGTGAACCTGACAGGTTCTCAGATACGCAGTATTTT
TRBV27	TRBD1	TRBJ1-2	.	CASRKHRGEDYGYTF	TGTGCCAGCAGAAAACACAGGGGGGAGGACTATGGCTACACCTTC
TRBV29-1	.	TRBJ2-5	.	CSVVEGQETQYF	TGCAGCGTTGTTGAGGGGCAAGAGACCCAGTACTTC
TRBV19	.	TRBJ1-4	.	CASSIDRDGLGEKLFF	TGTGCCAGTAGTATAGATAGGGACGGGCTAGGAGAAAAACTGTTTTTT
TRBV2	.	TRBJ2-7	.	CASSWDLGASEQYF	TGTGCCAGCAGTTGGGACTTGGGGGCCTCCGAGCAGTACTTC
TRBV18	TRBD1	TRBJ2-7	many	CASSPPDRAKGEQYF	TGTGCCAGCTCACCACCGGACAGGGCAAAAGGCGAGCAGTACTTC
TRBV19	.	TRBJ1-6	.	CASGIRGDSPLHF	TGTGCCAGTGGGATCCGGGGGGATTCACCCCTCCACTTT
TRBV7-2	TRBD1	TRBJ2-3	.	CASRVRTGSLAFTDTQYF	TGTGCCAGCAGGGTTCGGACAGGGTCCCTCGCTTTCACAGATACGCAGTATTTT
TRBV10-3	TRBD1	TRBJ2-5	.	CAISLTGSKETQYF	TGTGCCATCAGTTTGACAGGGTCCAAGGAGACCCAGTACTTC
TRBV4-2	.	TRBJ1-4	.	CASSQDRLRLFF	TGTGCCAGCAGCCAAGATCGCCTCCGACTGTTTTTT
TRBV6-5	.	TRBJ1-6	.	CASSLRGNNSPLHF	TGTGCCAGCAGTCTAAGGGGAAATAATTCACCCCTCCACTTT
TRBV5-1	.	TRBJ1-4	.	CASSLAPELNEKLFF	TGCGCCAGCAGCTTGGCCCCAGAACTGAATGAAAAACTGTTTTTT
TRBV9	.	TRBJ1-1	.	CASSVSPLARGASMNTEAFF	TGTGCCAGCAGCGTATCGCCCTTGGCCAGGGGCGCTTCCATGAACACTGAAGCTTTCTTT
TRBV5-1	TRBD1	TRBJ2-7	.	CASSSDRGGYEQYF	TGCGCCAGCAGCTCGGACAGGGGCGGATACGAGCAGTACTTC
TRBV10-2	TRBD2	TRBJ2-3	.	CASRSGGADTQYF	TGCGCCAGCAGGTCGGGAGGGGCAGATACGCAGTATTTT
TRBV30	TRBD2	TRBJ2-3	.	CAWPGGMAGVADTQYF	TGTGCCTGGCCCGGGGGGATGGCGGGAGTGGCTGATACGCAGTATTTT
TRBV18	TRBD2	TRBJ2-7	.	CASSPSQGGAYEQYF	TGTGCCAGCTCACCGTCCCAGGGAGGGGCCTACGAGCAGTACTTC
TRBV6-5	.	TRBJ1-5	once	CASSPSGEGQPQHF	TGTGCCAGCAGTCCCTCAGGGGAGGGTCAGCCCCAGCATTTT
TRBV7-2	.	TRBJ1-3	.	CASSSEGHSGNTIYF	TGTGCCAGCAGCTCTGAGGGGCACTCTGGAAACACCATATATTTT
TRBV7-8	.	TRBJ1-5	.	CASSPRTDQYQPQHF	TGTGCCAGCAGCCCTCGGACAGACCAATATCAGCCCCAGCATTTT
TRBV5-1	.	TRBJ1-1	.	CASSSPRGGSNTEAFF	TGCGCCAGCAGCTCCCCGAGGGGGGGGTCCAACACTGAAGCTTTCTTT
TRBV2	.	TRBJ2-7	.	CASSEQGGAYEQYF	TGTGCCAGCAGTGAACAGGGGGGGGCCTACGAGCAGTACTTC
TRBV5-4	.	TRBJ2-3	.	CASSSDAYTQYF	TGTGCCAGCAGCTCGGACGCCTATACGCAGTATTTT